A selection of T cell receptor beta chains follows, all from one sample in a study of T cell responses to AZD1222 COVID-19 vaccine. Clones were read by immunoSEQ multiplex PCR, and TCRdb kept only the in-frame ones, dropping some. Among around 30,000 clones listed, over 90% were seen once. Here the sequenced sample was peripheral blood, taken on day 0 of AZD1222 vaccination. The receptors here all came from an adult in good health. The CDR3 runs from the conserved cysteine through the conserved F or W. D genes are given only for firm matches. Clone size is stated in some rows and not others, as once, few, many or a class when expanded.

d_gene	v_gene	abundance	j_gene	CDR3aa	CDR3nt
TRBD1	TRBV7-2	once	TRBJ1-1	CASRTGMNTEAFF	TGTGCCAGTAGGACAGGGATGAACACTGAAGCTTTCTTT
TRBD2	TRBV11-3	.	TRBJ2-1	CASSSVGTTNEQFF	TGTGCCAGCAGCTCGGTAGGGACTACCAATGAGCAGTTCTTC
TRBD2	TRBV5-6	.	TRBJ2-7	CASSYGRDEQYF	TGTGCCAGCAGTTATGGGAGGGACGAGCAGTACTTC
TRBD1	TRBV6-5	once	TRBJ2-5	CASSLGQGARETQYF	TGTGCCAGCAGCCTGGGACAGGGGGCGCGGGAGACCCAGTACTTC
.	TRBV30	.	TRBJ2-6	CAWSGQARISGANVLTF	TGTGCCTGGAGTGGTCAGGCTAGGATCTCTGGGGCCAACGTCCTGACTTTC
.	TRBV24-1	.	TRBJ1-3	CATSEIYPGPSKRSGNTIYF	TGTGCCACCAGTGAGATTTACCCGGGCCCCTCAAAGAGATCGGGAAACACCATATATTTT
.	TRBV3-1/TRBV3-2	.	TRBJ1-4	CASSQARHSEEKLFF	TGTGCCAGCAGCCAAGCGCGACATTCGGAAGAAAAACTGTTTTTT
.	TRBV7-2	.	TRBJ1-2	CASSPEGQAYYYGYTF	TGTGCCAGCAGCCCAGAGGGGCAGGCTTACTACTATGGCTACACCTTC
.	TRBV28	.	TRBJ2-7	CASSSGMGYEQYF	TGTGCCAGCAGTTCTGGAATGGGGTACGAGCAGTACTTC
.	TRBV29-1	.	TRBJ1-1	CSVAIRARNTEAFF	TGCAGCGTTGCAATCAGGGCCCGAAACACTGAAGCTTTCTTT
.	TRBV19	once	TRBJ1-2	CASSIATSGYTF	TGTGCCAGTAGTATCGCGACTAGCGGCTACACCTTC
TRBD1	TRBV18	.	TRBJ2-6	CASSPLGQLSGANVLTF	TGTGCCAGCTCACCCTTGGGACAGCTCTCTGGGGCCAACGTCCTGACTTTC
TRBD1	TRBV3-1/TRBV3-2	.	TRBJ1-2	CASSRRGQNLYGYTF	TGTGCCAGCAGCCGCAGGGGGCAGAACCTCTATGGCTACACCTTC
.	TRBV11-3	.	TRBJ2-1	CASSLGAGHNEQFF	TGTGCCAGCAGCCTGGGGGCGGGACACAATGAGCAGTTCTTC
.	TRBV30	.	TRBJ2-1	CAWGLAQEQFF	TGTGCCTGGGGTCTAGCGCAGGAGCAGTTCTTC
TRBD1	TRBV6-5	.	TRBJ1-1	CASSYEGGQPETEAFF	TGTGCCAGCAGTTACGAAGGGGGACAGCCCGAGACTGAAGCTTTCTTT
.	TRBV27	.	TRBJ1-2	CASSWGAGYGYTF	TGTGCCAGCAGTTGGGGGGCTGGGTATGGCTACACCTTC
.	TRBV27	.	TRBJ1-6	CASSFRDSQGYSPLHF	TGTGCCAGCAGTTTTAGGGACTCCCAGGGGTATTCACCCCTCCACTTT
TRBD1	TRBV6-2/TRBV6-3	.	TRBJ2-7	CASSYSWTGGYEQYF	TGTGCCAGCAGCTACTCATGGACAGGCGGTTACGAGCAGTACTTC
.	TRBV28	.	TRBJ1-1	CASRGGGNDTGTEAFF	TGTGCCAGCCGGGGGGGAGGAAACGACACTGGTACTGAAGCTTTCTTT
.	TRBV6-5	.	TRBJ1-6	CASRGSYNSPLHF	TGTGCCAGCAGGGGCTCCTATAATTCACCCCTCCACTTT
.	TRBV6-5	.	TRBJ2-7	CASSGTSSYEQYF	TGTGCCAGTAGCGGTACCAGCTCCTACGAGCAGTACTTC
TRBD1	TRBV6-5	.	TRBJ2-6	CAMDREHGANVLTF	TGTGCCATGGACAGGGAGCATGGGGCCAACGTCCTGACTTTC
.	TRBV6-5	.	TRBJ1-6	CASTKVVGSPLHF	TGTGCCAGCACCAAGGTGGTCGGCTCACCCCTCCACTTT
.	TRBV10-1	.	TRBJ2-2	CASSEEGSNTGELFF	TGCGCCAGCAGTGAAGAGGGGTCGAACACCGGGGAGCTGTTTTTT
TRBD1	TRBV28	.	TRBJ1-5	CATSSGQDSLQPQHF	TGTGCCACCTCTTCGGGACAGGATTCTTTGCAGCCCCAGCATTTT